The source of this T cell receptor beta chain is a study of tumor-infiltrating lymphocytes in primary liver carcinoma. Overall study: The study included patients who were men and women aged 30 to 69 years. Study-wide results and limits: Pairs comparing tumor with adjacent tissue or blood overlapped less than pairs drawn from tumor regions.

In regard to this clonotype: No antigen is known for it.

V shed 3 bases and J 5 bases; nucleotides not matched to a gene: 10. The CDR3 loop spans 15 amino acids. Per the germline V gene, CDR1 is SGDLS and CDR2 is YYNGEE. Priming with a constant-region primer yielded TCR beta cDNA from roughly 0.45 ug total RNA. Sequencing libraries for TCR beta derived from three nested multiplex PCR rounds that used slightly modified ARM-PCR. Primers for the first two PCR rounds were TRBV1-TRBV30 forward primers and a C-beta reverse primer (approximately 10 cycles per round). TCRdb recomputed calls from the multiplex PCR reads with MiXCR, one row per CDR3 protein. This sample yields 200,000 or so distinct CDR3 sequences, of which about 65% are seen a single time; roughly 7% belongs to the top ten. The authors took blood RNA from unsorted whole blood and also extracted germline DNA. These patients lived with chronic HBV infection and had never been treated.

This sequence was found in a woman aged 60-75 years with primary liver carcinoma and hepatitis B virus infection. Sequencing input: peripheral blood. The chain employs TRBV9 and TRBJ2-5, with 7 positions matching TRBD2. CDR3 sequence: CASSAAGTTLETQYF. Written as DNA, the CDR3 is TGTGCCAGCAGCGCCGCCGGGACTACTCTTGAGACCCAGTACTTC.